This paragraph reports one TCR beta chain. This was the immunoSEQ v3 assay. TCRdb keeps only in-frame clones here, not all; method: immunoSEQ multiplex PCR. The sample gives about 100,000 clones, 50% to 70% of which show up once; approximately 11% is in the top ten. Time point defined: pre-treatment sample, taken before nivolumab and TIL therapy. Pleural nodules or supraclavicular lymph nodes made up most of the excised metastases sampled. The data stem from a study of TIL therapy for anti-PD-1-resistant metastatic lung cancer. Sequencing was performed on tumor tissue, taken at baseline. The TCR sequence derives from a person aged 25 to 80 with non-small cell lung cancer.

CDR3 loop: CASSLGAGGSLAYNSPLHF. As DNA, the CDR3 is TGTGCCAGCAGCTTAGGGGCAGGGGGTAGTCTAGCGTATAATTCACCCCTCCACTTT. V gene TRBV7-2 combines with J gene TRBJ1-6; 7 bases line up with TRBD1. From germline, CDR1 is SGHTA and CDR2 FQGNSA. V dropped 1 base and J dropped 4; count of bases not matched to a gene: 13. The CDR3 runs to 19 residues.